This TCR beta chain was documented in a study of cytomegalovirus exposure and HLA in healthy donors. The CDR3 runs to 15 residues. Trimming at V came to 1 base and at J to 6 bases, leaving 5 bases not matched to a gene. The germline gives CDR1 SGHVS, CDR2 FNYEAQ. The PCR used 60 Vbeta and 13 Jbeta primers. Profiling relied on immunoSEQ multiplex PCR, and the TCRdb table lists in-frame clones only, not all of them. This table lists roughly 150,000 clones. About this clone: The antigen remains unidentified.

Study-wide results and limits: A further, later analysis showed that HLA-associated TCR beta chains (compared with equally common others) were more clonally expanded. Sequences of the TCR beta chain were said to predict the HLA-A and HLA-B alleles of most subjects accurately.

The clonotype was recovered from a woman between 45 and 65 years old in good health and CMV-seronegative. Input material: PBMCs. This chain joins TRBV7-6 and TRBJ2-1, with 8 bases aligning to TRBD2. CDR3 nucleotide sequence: TGTGCCAGCAGCTTAGGGAGCGGGAGACTCAATGAGCAGTTCTTC. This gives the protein CASSLGSGRLNEQFF.